This TCR beta chain was documented in a study of T-cell reconstitution after alpha-beta-depleted transplantation in children. The CDR3 extends over 11 amino acids. Germline V CDR1 and CDR2: SNHLY, FYNNEI. This clonotype was counted at least ten times. Unique molecular identifiers tagged the TCRbeta library. TCRdb re-called the PCR reads through MiXCR, storing one row per CDR3 protein. The repertoire holds approximately 400,000 distinct CDR3 sequences, with 11% as singletons. Sequenced material: PBMCs from the stem cell graft donor, taken from the stem cell graft. J is TRBJ2-3 and V is TRBV2; TRBD2 might be the D (5 bases). The receptor comes from a human donor who donated a stem cell graft to a child with acute myeloid leukemia. In DNA form, the CDR3 reads TGTGCTATCGTCGGGGTGGATACGCAGTATTTT. This codes for CAIVGVDTQYF.